This T cell receptor (beta chain) was profiled in a study of T-cell reconstitution after alpha-beta-depleted transplantation in children. The study, taken as a whole, reports: Day-60 TCRbeta diversity that was high in some patients was derived from surviving recipient T cells and thymic progenitors. Several hundred expanded graft clones reportedly were the source of alpha-beta T cells about two months after transplant. T-cell counts and diversity at one year following transplant were attributed mainly to newly produced T cells.

Researchers prepared the TCRbeta library using unique molecular identifiers, the study reports. TCRdb analysed the PCR reads with MiXCR anew, one entry per CDR3 protein. The table shows under 100,000 distinct CDR3 sequences, with 15% to 17% occurring only once. At least ten counts were recorded for this clonotype. Antigen specificity is unknown. This CDR3 is 15 amino acids long. The germline CDR1 and CDR2 sequences are SGHRS and YFSETQ. Trimming cost V 0 bases and J 6 bases; bases outside gene matches: 2. The V call is TRBV5-1, the J call TRBJ2-1, with 11 positions matching TRBD1. The sample here was PBMCs, mostly from graft donor cells, taken 180 days after TCRalphabeta/CD19-depleted stem cell transplant. The TCR originated in a male patient aged 2 to 10 who had a stem cell transplant for acute lymphoblastic leukemia, so the T cells may come from the graft donor. CDR3 coding DNA: TGCGCCAGCAGCTTGGAGGGGACAGGGGGCAATGAGCAGTTCTTC. Protein: CASSLEGTGGNEQFF.